Listed here are 6 T cell receptor beta chains from one sample, sequenced in a study of graft-versus-host responses after intestinal transplantation. Antigens for these TCRs are unknown. TCRdb keeps only in-frame clones here, not all; method: immunoSEQ multiplex PCR. The sample shows tens of thousands of clones, around nine tenths of them seen only once. The source material was unstimulated CD8+ T cells sorted from spleen or lymph node cells, sampled before intestinal transplant. Every receptor here comes from a human donor who received an intestinal transplant.

This clone was counted a single time. V is TRBV28 and J is TRBJ2-3; D might be TRBD1 (6 bases). The CDR3 has 15 residues. V lost 5 bases, J lost 7 bases, and 19 bases lay in between. Germline lookup yields CDR1 MDHEN and CDR2 SYDVKM. CDR3 in DNA: TGTGCCAGCAGTATCGACAGGACCTTTGGAAATACGCAGTATTTT. This gives the protein CASSIDRTFGNTQYF. The full variable domain, rest sourced from reference TRBV28 and TRBJ2-3, is DVKVTQSSRYLVKRTGEKVFLECVQDMDHENMFWYRQDPGLGLRLIYFSYDVKMKEKGDIPEGYSVSREKKERFSLILESASTNQTSMYLCASSIDRTFGNTQYFGPGTRLTVL.

CDR3 sequence: CASSFRSTYEQYF. Here the CDR3 DNA reads TGTGCCAGCAGTTTCAGGTCAACCTACGAGCAGTACTTC. The chain employs TRBV27 and TRBJ2-7; D call uncertain. The CDR3 spans 13 residues. From germline, CDR1 is MNHEY and CDR2 SMNVEV (reference sequence). V shed 3 bases and J shed 2 bases, with 8 bases lying between them.

V is TRBV20-1 and J is TRBJ2-7; D is uncertain. V lost 0 bases to trimming and J lost 3 bases, with 3 bases between them. The CDR3 extends over 11 amino acids. Germline CDR1 and CDR2: DFQATT and SNEGSKA (reference sequence). CDR3 residues: CSARDSYEQYF. The CDR3 nucleotides are TGCAGTGCTAGAGACAGCTACGAGCAGTACTTC.

CDR3 coding DNA: TGTGCCAGCAGTCTCGGCACCGGGGAGCTGTTTTTT. It codes for CASSLGTGELFF. The V and J genes are TRBV7-9 and TRBJ2-2; D not resolved. CDR3 length: 12 amino acids. Germline CDR1 is SEHNR and CDR2 is FQNEAQ (reference sequence). The V gene lost 6 bases and the J gene lost 4 bases, with 6 bases spanning the gap.

This chain links TRBV10-3 with TRBJ2-7; no clear D gene. CDR3 length equals 14 residues. Looked up from germline, CDR1 is ENHRY and CDR2 is SYGVKD. V gave up 0 bases and J gave up 6 bases, with 12 bases separating them. The CDR3 coding sequence is TGTGCCATCAGTGAGTCAACTGCCTTCGGCGAGCAGTACTTC. It specifies CAISESTAFGEQYF.

The genes are TRBV5-1 and TRBJ1-2; D is ambiguous. V was cut by 2 bases and J by 4 bases, with 9 bases left in between. This CDR3 comprises 13 residues. Germline CDR1 and CDR2: SGHRS and YFSETQ. CDR3 DNA sequence: TGCGCCAGCAGCTTAGGAGAACCCTATGGCTACACCTTC. Its protein is CASSLGEPYGYTF. The whole variable domain, filled in from reference TRBV5-1 and TRBJ1-2, reads KAGVTQTPRYLIKTRGQQVTLSCSPISGHRSVSWYQQTPGQGLQFLFEYFSETQRNKGNFPGRFSGRQFSNSRSEMNVSTLELGDSALYLCASSLGEPYGYTFGSGTRLTVV.